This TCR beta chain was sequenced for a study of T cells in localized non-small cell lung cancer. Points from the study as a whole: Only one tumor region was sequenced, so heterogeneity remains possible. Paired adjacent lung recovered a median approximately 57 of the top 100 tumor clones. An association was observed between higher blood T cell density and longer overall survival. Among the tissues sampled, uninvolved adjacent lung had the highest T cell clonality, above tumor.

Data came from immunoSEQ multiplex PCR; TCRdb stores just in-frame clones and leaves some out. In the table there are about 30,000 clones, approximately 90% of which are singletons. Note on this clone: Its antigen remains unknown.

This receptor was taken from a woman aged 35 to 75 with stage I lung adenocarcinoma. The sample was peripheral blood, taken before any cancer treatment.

The CDR3 DNA sequence: TGTGCCAGCAGCTCCCCGGGACTAGCGGGAGGGGGGCAAGAGACCCAGTACTTC. Translated: CASSSPGLAGGGQETQYF. This rearrangement joins TRBV5-4 to TRBJ2-5; 16 nucleotides match TRBD2. The CDR3 loop spans 18 amino acids. CDR1 SGHNT and CDR2 YYREEE come from the germline V gene (reference sequence). With V trimmed by 3 bases and J by 2 bases, 7 bases remained unmatched.